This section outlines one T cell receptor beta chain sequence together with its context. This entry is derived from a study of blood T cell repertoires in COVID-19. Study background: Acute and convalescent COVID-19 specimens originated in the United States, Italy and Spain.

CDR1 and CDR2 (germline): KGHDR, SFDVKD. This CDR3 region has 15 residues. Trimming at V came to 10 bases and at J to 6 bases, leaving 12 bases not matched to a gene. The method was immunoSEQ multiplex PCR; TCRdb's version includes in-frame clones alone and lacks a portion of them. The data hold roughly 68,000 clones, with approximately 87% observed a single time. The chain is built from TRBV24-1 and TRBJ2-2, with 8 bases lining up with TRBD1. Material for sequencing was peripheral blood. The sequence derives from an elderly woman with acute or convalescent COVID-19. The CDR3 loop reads CATQTGTGFAGELFF. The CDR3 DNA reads TGTGCCACACAAACCGGGACAGGATTTGCCGGGGAGCTGTTTTTT.